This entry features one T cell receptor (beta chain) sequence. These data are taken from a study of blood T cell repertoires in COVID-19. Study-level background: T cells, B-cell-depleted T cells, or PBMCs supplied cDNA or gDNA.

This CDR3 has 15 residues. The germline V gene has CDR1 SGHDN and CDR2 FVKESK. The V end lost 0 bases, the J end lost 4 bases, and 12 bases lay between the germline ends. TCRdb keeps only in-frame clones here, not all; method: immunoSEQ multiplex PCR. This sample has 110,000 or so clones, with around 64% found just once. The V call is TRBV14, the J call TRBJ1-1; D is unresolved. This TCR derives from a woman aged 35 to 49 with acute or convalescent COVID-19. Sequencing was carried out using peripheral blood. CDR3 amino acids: CASSQDPGTLTEAFF. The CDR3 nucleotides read TGTGCCAGCAGCCAAGATCCGGGAACACTCACTGAAGCTTTCTTT.